What follows describes a single TCR beta chain. Its antigen is not identified. This record comes from a study of cytomegalovirus exposure and HLA in healthy donors. Study-level results: Reports showed the classifier diagnosing cytomegalovirus status with high specificity and sensitivity. Among the CMV-associated chains, three were confirmed in vitro as specific for CMV antigens.

CDR1 is SGHRS and CDR2 is YFSETQ in the germline V gene. The CDR3 sequence is 15 residues long. V was trimmed by 4 bases and J by 0 bases, leaving 13 bases between them. PCR primers comprised 60 Vbeta and 13 Jbeta primers. Here immunoSEQ multiplex PCR was the method, and the copy in TCRdb shows in-frame clones only, minus some. The sample has 120,000 to 150,000 clones; around 81% are singletons. The specimen sequenced was PBMCs. This chain links TRBV5-1 with TRBJ1-1, with TRBD1 as a possible D gene (6 bases). The TCR originated in a man aged 40-55 years in good health and CMV-seropositive. In DNA, the CDR3 is TGCGCCAGCAGCCCCGGACAGAACATGAACACTGAAGCTTTCTTT. Residues: CASSPGQNMNTEAFF.